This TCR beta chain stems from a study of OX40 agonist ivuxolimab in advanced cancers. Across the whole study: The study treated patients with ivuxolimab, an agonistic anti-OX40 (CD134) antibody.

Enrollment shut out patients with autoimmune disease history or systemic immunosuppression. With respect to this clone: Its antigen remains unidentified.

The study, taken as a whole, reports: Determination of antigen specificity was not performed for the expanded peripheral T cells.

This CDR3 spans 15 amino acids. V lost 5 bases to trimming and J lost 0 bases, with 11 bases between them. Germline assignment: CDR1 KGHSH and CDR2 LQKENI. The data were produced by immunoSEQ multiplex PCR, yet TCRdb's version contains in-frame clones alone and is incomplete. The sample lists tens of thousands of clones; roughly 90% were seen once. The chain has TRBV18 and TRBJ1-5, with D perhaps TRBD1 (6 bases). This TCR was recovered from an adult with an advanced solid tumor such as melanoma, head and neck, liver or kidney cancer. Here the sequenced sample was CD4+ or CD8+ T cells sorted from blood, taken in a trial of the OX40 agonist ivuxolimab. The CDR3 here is CASSTGQNSNQPQHF. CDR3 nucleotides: TGTGCCAGCTCAACGGGACAAAATAGCAATCAGCCCCAGCATTTT. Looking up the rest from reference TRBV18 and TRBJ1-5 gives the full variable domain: NAGVMQNPRHLVRRRGQEARLRCSPMKGHSHVYWYRQLPEEGLKFMVYLQKENIIDESGMPKERFSAEFPKEGPSILRIQQVVRGDSAAYFCASSTGQNSNQPQHFGDGTRLSIL.